Following are 9 T cell receptor beta chains from one sample sequenced in a study of blood T cell repertoires in COVID-19. Profiled with immunoSEQ multiplex PCR; TCRdb holds only in-frame clones, not every one. The table includes a few hundred thousand clones, roughly nine tenths detected once. Sequences were obtained from peripheral blood. The receptor set was obtained from a man younger than 30 with active or convalescent COVID-19.

The rearrangement joins TRBV7-2 to TRBJ1-3; the D is unclear. The germline CDR1 and CDR2 sequences are SGHTA and FQGNSA. V was clipped by 1 base and J by 0 bases, with 10 bases between them. The CDR3 length is 16 residues. The DNA for the CDR3 is TGTGCCAGCAGCTTAGACCCCCCCGGCTCTGGAAACACCATATATTTT. This gives the protein CASSLDPPGSGNTIYF. Using reference TRBV7-2 and TRBJ1-3 for the parts outside the CDR3, the full variable domain is GAGVSQSPSNKVTEKGKDVELRCDPISGHTALYWYRQSLGQGLEFLIYFQGNSAPDKSGLPSDRFSAERTGGSVSTLTIQRTQQEDSAVYLCASSLDPPGSGNTIYFGEGSWLTVV.

The chain couples TRBV18 to TRBJ1-1; 7 nucleotides align to TRBD1. The CDR3 has 14 residues. Germline loops: CDR1 KGHSH, CDR2 LQKENI. With V trimmed by 2 bases and J by 11 bases, 11 bases remained unmatched. CDR3 nucleotide sequence: TGTGCCAGCTCACCATTGGGGACAGCCGAGGGGGCTTTCTTT. Translation: CASSPLGTAEGAFF.

This rearrangement joins TRBV6-2 or TRBV6-3 to TRBJ2-5, with 7 bases fitting TRBD1. Germline V gene data show CDR1 as MNHEY and CDR2 as SVGEGT. The CDR3 contains 15 residues. The junction had 14 bases not matched to a gene; V was cut back by 4 bases and J by 9 bases. The CDR3 here is CASSSPNRGQGAQYF. The CDR3 DNA follows: TGTGCCAGCAGTTCCCCAAACAGGGGTCAAGGGGCCCAGTACTTC.

V and J are TRBV7-6 and TRBJ2-1; 11 bases fit TRBD2. The CDR3 is 16 amino acids. CDR1 and CDR2 from the germline V gene are SGHVS and FNYEAQ. V lost 1 base, J lost 7 bases, and 6 bases stayed unmatched. The CDR3 region is CASSLGLAGGQNEQFF. The DNA for the CDR3 is TGTGCCAGCAGCTTAGGCCTAGCGGGAGGTCAAAATGAGCAGTTCTTC. Together with reference TRBV7-6 and TRBJ2-1, the CDR3 gives the full variable domain: GAGVSQSPRYKVTKRGQDVALRCDPISGHVSLYWYRQALGQGPEFLTYFNYEAQQDKSGLPNDRFSAERPEGSISTLTIQRTEQRDSAMYRCASSLGLAGGQNEQFFGPGTRLTVL.

The chain employs TRBV9 and TRBJ1-6, with 8 bases that match TRBD1. The CDR3 has 17 residues. After removal of 0 bases from V and 4 bases from J, the junction contained 6 bases not matched to a gene. Germline V gene sequence: CDR1 SGDLS, CDR2 YYNGEE. As DNA, the CDR3 is TGTGCCAGCAGCGTAGATCGGGGGACAGGTTATAATTCACCCCTCCACTTT. Amino acid sequence: CASSVDRGTGYNSPLHF.

The chain recombines TRBV30 with TRBJ1-1, with D hard to call. This CDR3 region has 14 residues. Germline V gene sequence: CDR1 GTSNPN, CDR2 SVGIG (reference sequence). Trimming shortened V by 0 bases and J by 0 bases, and 8 bases separated the two germline ends. The chain's CDR3 is CAWSVWSMNTEAFF. The CDR3 DNA is TGTGCCTGGAGTGTATGGAGCATGAACACTGAAGCTTTCTTT.

The chain recombines TRBV24-1 with TRBJ2-1; TRBD2 is a possible D gene (6 bases). In germline, CDR1 is KGHDR, CDR2 SFDVKD. The CDR3 extends over 14 amino acids. V lost 4 bases to trimming and J lost 9 bases, with 15 bases between them. In DNA form, the CDR3 reads TGTGCCACCAGTGAGGAGGGCCGGACGGCTGAGCAGTTCTTC. It encodes CATSEEGRTAEQFF.

The V call is TRBV7-8, the J call TRBJ2-7, with a weak D call TRBD1 (7 bases). V was pared by 4 bases and J by 3 bases, with 22 bases between. CDR1 is SGHVS and CDR2 is FQNEAQ in the germline V gene. This CDR3 spans 17 amino acids. The CDR3, as DNA: TGTGCCAGCAGCTCATTAAAGGGGGCGGGGCAGCTCTACGAGCAGTACTTC. Its protein is CASSSLKGAGQLYEQYF.

The rearrangement uses TRBV7-2 and TRBJ1-1, with D possibly being TRBD1 (5 bases). Deletions cut 2 bases from V and 4 bases from J, with 8 bases between. The CDR3 totals 13 residues. Germline loops: CDR1 SGHTA, CDR2 FQGNSA. Here the CDR3 reads CASSLRGGTEAFF. CDR3 DNA sequence: TGTGCCAGCAGCTTACGGGGGGGCACTGAAGCTTTCTTT.